The rows below give T cell receptor beta chains drawn from one sample of a study of spatial heterogeneity in lung cancer. In TCRdb, the 5' RACE reads were re-called with MiXCR into one record per CDR3 protein. The data show roughly 70,000 distinct CDR3 sequences, 10% to 15% seen once. Specimen: PBMCs, collected at surgery. The source of these receptors is a male donor with early-stage non-small cell lung cancer. CDR3s include the opening cysteine and the closing phenylalanine or tryptophan. The order of the fields is D gene, CDR3 length, J gene, V gene, clone size, CDR3 protein, CDR3 DNA. D genes are given only for firm matches. Some rows mark clone size as missing; the rest say once, few, many or name a class of expanded clone.

D gene: NA; CDR3 length: 15; J gene: TRBJ2-7; V gene: TRBV9; clone size: few; CDR3 protein: CASSATGTAFYEQYF; CDR3 DNA: TGTGCCAGCAGCGCGACCGGGACTGCTTTCTACGAGCAGTACTTC
D gene: TRBD2; CDR3 length: 12; J gene: TRBJ2-5; V gene: TRBV29-1; clone size: many; CDR3 protein: CSVELAGETQYF; CDR3 DNA: TGCAGCGTTGAACTAGCGGGAGAGACCCAGTACTTC
D gene: NA; CDR3 length: 13; J gene: TRBJ1-6; V gene: TRBV6-5; clone size: NA; CDR3 protein: CAISPQPLSPLHF; CDR3 DNA: TGTGCCATCAGCCCCCAACCACTCTCACCCCTCCACTTT
D gene: NA; CDR3 length: 14; J gene: TRBJ2-5; V gene: TRBV5-1; clone size: NA; CDR3 protein: CASAQSGNQETQYF; CDR3 DNA: TGCGCCAGCGCCCAGAGCGGAAACCAAGAGACCCAGTACTTC
D gene: NA; CDR3 length: 14; J gene: TRBJ1-1; V gene: TRBV20-1; clone size: few; CDR3 protein: CSADPGAPTTEAFF; CDR3 DNA: TGCAGTGCTGACCCCGGGGCCCCGACCACTGAAGCTTTCTTT
D gene: TRBD2; CDR3 length: 15; J gene: TRBJ2-3; V gene: TRBV5-1; clone size: many; CDR3 protein: CASSLRTSGKDTQYF; CDR3 DNA: TGCGCCAGCAGCTTGCGGACTAGCGGGAAGGATACGCAGTATTTT
D gene: NA; CDR3 length: 15; J gene: TRBJ1-2; V gene: TRBV7-8; clone size: few; CDR3 protein: CASSLEYRENYGYTF; CDR3 DNA: TGTGCCAGCAGCTTAGAGTACAGGGAGAACTATGGCTACACCTTC
D gene: TRBD1; CDR3 length: 13; J gene: TRBJ1-1; V gene: TRBV29-1; clone size: few; CDR3 protein: CSVPGQGIAEAFF; CDR3 DNA: TGCAGCGTCCCGGGACAGGGGATTGCTGAAGCTTTCTTT
D gene: NA; CDR3 length: 15; J gene: TRBJ1-1; V gene: TRBV27; clone size: NA; CDR3 protein: CASSLNGGWNTEAFF; CDR3 DNA: TGTGCCAGCTCCCTAAATGGGGGCTGGAACACTGAAGCTTTCTTT
D gene: NA; CDR3 length: 17; J gene: TRBJ2-2; V gene: TRBV10-3; clone size: NA; CDR3 protein: CAISESTQRRNTGELFF; CDR3 DNA: TGTGCCATCAGTGAGTCGACCCAGCGGAGGAACACCGGGGAGCTGTTTTTT
D gene: NA; CDR3 length: 15; J gene: TRBJ2-3; V gene: TRBV27; clone size: NA; CDR3 protein: CASSAHRVLTDTQYF; CDR3 DNA: TGTGCCAGCAGTGCCCACAGGGTCCTCACAGATACGCAGTATTTT
D gene: NA; CDR3 length: 14; J gene: TRBJ2-7; V gene: TRBV27; clone size: many; CDR3 protein: CASSFTGQNYEQYF; CDR3 DNA: TGTGCCAGCAGTTTTACCGGACAGAACTACGAGCAGTACTTC
D gene: NA; CDR3 length: 12; J gene: TRBJ2-7; V gene: TRBV29-1; clone size: many; CDR3 protein: CSVHGYRYEQYF; CDR3 DNA: TGCAGCGTCCATGGATATCGCTACGAGCAGTACTTC
D gene: NA; CDR3 length: 14; J gene: TRBJ2-3; V gene: TRBV11-2; clone size: few; CDR3 protein: CADSPGDRTDTQYF; CDR3 DNA: TGTGCCGATAGCCCGGGAGACCGCACAGATACGCAGTATTTT
D gene: NA; CDR3 length: 15; J gene: TRBJ2-5; V gene: TRBV5-1; clone size: few; CDR3 protein: CASRWQWEASETQYF; CDR3 DNA: TGCGCCAGCAGATGGCAGTGGGAGGCGTCGGAGACCCAGTACTTC
D gene: NA; CDR3 length: 14; J gene: TRBJ1-1; V gene: TRBV7-2; clone size: many; CDR3 protein: CASSLVTGNTEAFF; CDR3 DNA: TGTGCCAGCAGCTTGGTTACAGGGAACACTGAAGCTTTCTTT
D gene: NA; CDR3 length: 13; J gene: TRBJ2-5; V gene: TRBV7-3; clone size: many; CDR3 protein: CASSLSLGETQYF; CDR3 DNA: TGTGCCAGCAGCCTGTCGCTTGGAGAGACCCAGTACTTC
D gene: TRBD2; CDR3 length: 17; J gene: TRBJ2-1; V gene: TRBV24-1; clone size: few; CDR3 protein: CATSDFPSGSSYNEQFF; CDR3 DNA: TGTGCCACCAGTGATTTCCCTAGCGGCAGCTCCTACAATGAGCAGTTCTTC
D gene: TRBD2; CDR3 length: 15; J gene: TRBJ2-1; V gene: TRBV10-3; clone size: many; CDR3 protein: CAIGTSGRANNEQFF; CDR3 DNA: TGTGCCATCGGGACTAGCGGGAGGGCTAACAATGAGCAGTTCTTC
D gene: TRBD2; CDR3 length: 17; J gene: TRBJ2-3; V gene: TRBV5-1; clone size: NA; CDR3 protein: CASSLGKIAGVTDTQYF; CDR3 DNA: TGCGCCAGCAGCCTCGGGAAGATAGCGGGAGTGACAGATACGCAGTATTTT
D gene: TRBD1; CDR3 length: 14; J gene: TRBJ2-7; V gene: TRBV18; clone size: NA; CDR3 protein: CASSPQGTGDEQYF; CDR3 DNA: TGTGCCAGCTCACCACAGGGGACAGGGGACGAGCAGTACTTC
D gene: NA; CDR3 length: 14; J gene: TRBJ1-4; V gene: TRBV2; clone size: NA; CDR3 protein: CASSRQVDNEKLFF; CDR3 DNA: TGTGCCAGCAGCCGCCAGGTGGACAATGAAAAACTGTTTTTT
D gene: NA; CDR3 length: 14; J gene: TRBJ2-5; V gene: TRBV10-3; clone size: NA; CDR3 protein: CAISDGAPGETQYF; CDR3 DNA: TGTGCCATCAGTGACGGGGCACCGGGGGAGACCCAGTACTTC
D gene: NA; CDR3 length: 14; J gene: TRBJ1-3; V gene: TRBV29-1; clone size: many; CDR3 protein: CSVDKGGSGNTIYF; CDR3 DNA: TGCAGCGTTGATAAGGGGGGATCTGGAAACACCATATATTTT
D gene: NA; CDR3 length: 14; J gene: TRBJ2-4; V gene: TRBV6-5; clone size: many; CDR3 protein: CASMDSIAKNIQYF; CDR3 DNA: TGTGCCAGCATGGACAGTATAGCCAAAAACATTCAGTACTTC
D gene: TRBD2; CDR3 length: 20; J gene: TRBJ2-1; V gene: TRBV19; clone size: NA; CDR3 protein: CASSIRTSGTPLSSYNEQFF; CDR3 DNA: TGTGCCAGTAGTATAAGGACTAGCGGGACCCCCCTAAGCTCCTACAATGAGCAGTTCTTC
D gene: TRBD1; CDR3 length: 14; J gene: TRBJ1-2; V gene: TRBV19; clone size: few; CDR3 protein: CASHFTGDVYGYTF; CDR3 DNA: TGTGCCAGTCATTTTACAGGGGATGTCTATGGCTACACCTTC
D gene: NA; CDR3 length: 13; J gene: TRBJ2-7; V gene: TRBV12-5; clone size: NA; CDR3 protein: CASRGQSSYEQYF; CDR3 DNA: TGTGCTAGTCGCGGACAGAGCTCCTACGAGCAGTACTTC
D gene: NA; CDR3 length: 13; J gene: TRBJ2-5; V gene: TRBV4-2; clone size: many; CDR3 protein: CASSQDWEETQYF; CDR3 DNA: TGTGCCAGCAGCCAAGATTGGGAAGAGACCCAGTACTTC
D gene: TRBD2; CDR3 length: 16; J gene: TRBJ2-2; V gene: TRBV4-1; clone size: few; CDR3 protein: CASSPLAGSNTGELFF; CDR3 DNA: TGCGCCAGCAGCCCGTTAGCGGGATCGAACACCGGGGAGCTGTTTTTT
D gene: TRBD1; CDR3 length: 16; J gene: TRBJ2-7; V gene: TRBV4-1; clone size: few; CDR3 protein: CASSHAPKDRGRKQYF; CDR3 DNA: TGCGCCAGCAGCCACGCCCCGAAGGACAGGGGAAGGAAGCAGTACTTC
D gene: TRBD1; CDR3 length: 15; J gene: TRBJ2-7; V gene: TRBV5-4; clone size: NA; CDR3 protein: CASSIEGQDRYEQYF; CDR3 DNA: TGTGCCAGCAGCATCGAAGGACAGGATAGATACGAGCAGTACTTC
D gene: NA; CDR3 length: 16; J gene: TRBJ2-1; V gene: TRBV6-1; clone size: NA; CDR3 protein: CASSEASWATYNEQFF; CDR3 DNA: TGTGCCAGCAGTGAAGCGTCCTGGGCTACCTACAATGAGCAGTTCTTC
D gene: NA; CDR3 length: 11; J gene: TRBJ1-5; V gene: TRBV10-3; clone size: many; CDR3 protein: CAISEGMAQHF; CDR3 DNA: TGTGCCATCAGTGAGGGCATGGCCCAGCATTTT
D gene: TRBD1; CDR3 length: 15; J gene: TRBJ2-7; V gene: TRBV5-1; clone size: NA; CDR3 protein: CASSLGTGRRWEQYF; CDR3 DNA: TGCGCCAGCAGCCTGGGGACAGGGCGTCGGTGGGAGCAGTACTTC